The 30 T cell receptor beta chains listed next were all sequenced from one sample in a study of beta chain features in type 1 diabetes. The authors reverse transcribed all of the isolated RNA, so sequencing captured expressed TCRB transcripts. This table comes from immunoSEQ multiplex PCR, and its TCRdb copy is limited to in-frame clones, with some not included. Among 360,000 or so clones listed, roughly a fifth were seen once. The sequencing input was naive CD4+ T cells from blood. Source of these receptors: a woman between 18 and 29 years old in good health.

As DNA, the CDR3 is TGTGCCAGCAGCTTGGCCGGACAGGGGGTATTTGCTGAAGCTTTCTTT. It codes for CASSLAGQGVFAEAFF. V usage is TRBV5-6 and J usage is TRBJ1-1; 10 nucleotides line up with TRBD1. Trimming cost V 0 bases and J 6 bases; bases outside gene matches: 8. The germline V gene encodes CDR1 SGHDT and CDR2 YYEEEE. The CDR3 covers 16 residues.

This clone has more than one count but fewer than ten. The chain links TRBV11-1 to TRBJ2-3, with 11 nucleotides matching TRBD2. Germline CDR1 and CDR2: SGHAT and FQDESV (reference sequence). There are 16 residues in the CDR3. The V gene end was trimmed by 5 bases and the J gene end by 3 bases; junction bases not matched to a gene: 7. In DNA form, the CDR3 reads TGTGCCAGCAGCCCAGGGCTAGCGGGAGGAACAGATACGCAGTATTTT. Translation gives CASSPGLAGGTDTQYF.

V and J are TRBV5-4 and TRBJ2-1; D not certain. The CDR3 length is 14 residues. The germline CDR1 and CDR2 sequences are SGHNT and YYREEE (reference sequence). The V end lost 3 bases, the J end lost 4 bases, and 11 bases lay between the germline ends. CDR3 in DNA: TGTGCCAGCAGCTCCGCTTCTAGGTACAATGAGCAGTTCTTC. As protein: CASSSASRYNEQFF.

The rearrangement uses TRBV30 and TRBJ2-7; a possible D gene is TRBD2 (5 bases). With 4 bases removed from V and 1 base from J, the gap between germline ends came to 17 bases. The CDR3 has 15 amino acids. Germline values: CDR1 GTSNPN, CDR2 SVGIG (reference sequence). The CDR3 reads CAWIGEFGQSYEQYF. CDR3 sequence (DNA): TGTGCCTGGATTGGGGAGTTTGGCCAGTCCTACGAGCAGTACTTC.

The V gene is TRBV7-9, the J gene TRBJ1-2; no clear D. Germline CDR1 and CDR2: SEHNR and FQNEAQ (reference sequence). This CDR3 has 13 residues. Trimming cost V 0 bases and J 8 bases, with 10 bases left between them. CDR3 residues: CASSLARVQGYTF. The CDR3 DNA reads as TGTGCCAGCAGCTTAGCCCGGGTCCAGGGCTACACCTTC.

This chain joins TRBV19 and TRBJ1-5; 8 bases fit TRBD1. This CDR3 region has 16 residues. Germline assignment: CDR1 LNHDA and CDR2 SQIVND (reference sequence). Germline trimming cut 4 bases from V and 3 bases from J; bases unmatched to any gene: 8. The CDR3 spells CASSTRTGSTNQPQHF. The DNA of the CDR3 is TGTGCCAGTAGTACCCGGACAGGGTCGACCAATCAGCCCCAGCATTTT. Looking up the rest from reference TRBV19 and TRBJ1-5 gives the full variable domain: DGGITQSPKYLFRKEGQNVTLSCEQNLNHDAMYWYRQDPGQGLRLIYYSQIVNDFQKGDIAEGYSVSREKKESFPLTVTSAQKNPTAFYLCASSTRTGSTNQPQHFGDGTRLSIL.

The chain has TRBV19 and TRBJ2-3; possibly TRBD2 for D (5 bases). CDR1 is LNHDA, CDR2 SQIVND, per germline (reference sequence). The CDR3 has 13 residues. Trimming took 7 bases from V and 0 from J, leaving 8 bases between them. The CDR3 DNA reads as TGTGCCAGTAAAGAGCGGAGCACAGATACGCAGTATTTT. Translation: CASKERSTDTQYF.

This clone was found a few times. The V and J genes are TRBV30 and TRBJ1-6, with D unresolved. CDR1 and CDR2 (germline): GTSNPN, SVGIG (reference sequence). Trimming stripped 2 bases from V and 5 bases from J, with 7 bases between. The CDR3 spans 13 residues. Written as DNA, the CDR3 is TGTGCCTGGAGTTGGAGGGATAATTCACCCCTCCACTTT. Residues: CAWSWRDNSPLHF.

This clone turned up a few times. The V gene is TRBV10-3, the J gene TRBJ2-7; D is undetermined. The CDR3 consists of 12 residues. CDR1 and CDR2 (germline): ENHRY, SYGVKD. Deletions cut 11 bases from V and 0 bases from J, with 11 bases between. The DNA of the CDR3 is TGTGCCGGTGCAGGTCCCTCCTACGAGCAGTACTTC. Protein product: CAGAGPSYEQYF.

J is TRBJ2-5 and V is TRBV30; 7 bases are shared with TRBD2. J gave up 5 bases and V 5 bases, and 5 bases lay outside the gene matches. The CDR3 extends over 12 amino acids. CDR1 GTSNPN and CDR2 SVGIG come from the germline V gene (reference sequence). The CDR3 is CAWGGEVETQYF. The CDR3 DNA reads as TGTGCCTGGGGGGGGGAGGTGGAGACCCAGTACTTC. Based on the CDR3 plus reference TRBV30 and TRBJ2-5, the full variable domain is SQTIHQWPATLVQPVGSPLSLECTVEGTSNPNLYWYRQAAGRGLQLLFYSVGIGQISSEVPQNLSASRPQDRQFILSSKKLLLSDSGFYLCAWGGEVETQYFGPGTRLLVL.

The chain employs TRBV27 and TRBJ2-1, with 10 bases fitting TRBD2. Germline CDR1 and CDR2: MNHEY and SMNVEV (reference sequence). There are 15 residues in the CDR3. Trimming removed 5 bases from V and 4 bases from J; junction bases left unmatched: 5. CDR3 loop: CASSAPSGSYNEQFF. CDR3 in DNA: TGTGCCAGCAGTGCACCTAGCGGGAGTTACAATGAGCAGTTCTTC.

V and J are TRBV4-2 and TRBJ2-3, with D possibly matching TRBD2 (5 bases). The CDR3 loop spans 16 amino acids. Germline CDR1 reads LGHNA; CDR2 reads YNFKEQ. V shed 0 bases and J shed 4 bases, with 14 bases lying between them. The CDR3 DNA reads as TGTGCCAGCAGCCAAGACCCCCTAGCAGGACCAGATACGCAGTATTTT. It codes for CASSQDPLAGPDTQYF.

The chain uses TRBV29-1 and TRBJ2-1; D ambiguous. This CDR3 spans 14 amino acids. Germline V CDR1 and CDR2: SQVTM, ANQGSEA. V lost 4 bases to trimming and J lost 0 bases, with 10 bases between them. CDR3 nucleotides: TGCAGCGTTGCGGTTCTTTCCTCCTACAATGAGCAGTTCTTC. As protein: CSVAVLSSYNEQFF.

This clone was observed a handful of times. The gene calls are TRBV5-1 and TRBJ2-1; TRBD1 aligns across 8 bases. Losses at the gene ends were 2 bases for V and 0 bases for J; bases not matched to a gene: 1. The CDR3 loop spans 15 amino acids. Germline CDR1 is SGHRS and CDR2 is YFSETQ. CDR3 sequence reads: CASSFGTGSYNEQFF. CDR3 nucleotide sequence: TGCGCCAGCAGCTTCGGGACAGGCTCCTACAATGAGCAGTTCTTC.

This clone was seen more than once but under ten times. The V gene is TRBV4-3, the J gene TRBJ2-3; 8 bases match TRBD1. V lost 2 bases to trimming and J lost 9 bases; unmatched junction nucleotides: 4. In germline, CDR1 is LGHNA, CDR2 YSLEER. This CDR3 is built from 13 residues. The CDR3 bases are TGCGCCAGCAGCCAATCCCGACAGGGGACGCAGTATTTT. Translated: CASSQSRQGTQYF.

This clone was detected only a few times. The chain uses TRBV5-4 and TRBJ2-1; TRBD2 matches 11 bases. Losses at the gene ends were 3 bases for V and 2 bases for J; bases not matched to a gene: 4. This CDR3 contains 16 residues. CDR1 is SGHNT and CDR2 is YYREEE in the germline V gene (reference sequence). CDR3 coding DNA: TGTGCCAGCAGCTCTCCGGGACTAGCGGCCTACAATGAGCAGTTCTTC. Protein: CASSSPGLAAYNEQFF.

This clone has just a few counts. The J gene is TRBJ2-7, the V gene TRBV18, with a possible D match to TRBD2 (5 bases). Germline values: CDR1 KGHSH, CDR2 LQKENI. The CDR3 covers 14 residues. V was cut by 0 bases and J by 3 bases, with 9 bases left in between. DNA for the CDR3: TGTGCCAGCTCACCACCTGCCGGACTCTACGAGCAGTACTTC. This encodes CASSPPAGLYEQYF.

This clone was counted a few times. The V gene is TRBV5-1, the J gene TRBJ2-1, with TRBD2 matching 15 bases. V lost 4 bases to trimming and J lost 11 bases; unmatched junction nucleotides: 7. The CDR3 has 15 residues. The germline CDR1 and CDR2 sequences are SGHRS and YFSETQ. The CDR3 nucleotides are TGCGCCAGCAGCCCAGGACTAGCGGGAGGGGAAAAGCAGTTCTTC. Its protein is CASSPGLAGGEKQFF.

The chain couples TRBV7-9 to TRBJ2-2; TRBD2 is a possible D gene (6 bases). This CDR3 is 13 amino acids long. Trimming shortened V by 5 bases and J by 6 bases, and 10 bases separated the two germline ends. The germline V gene encodes CDR1 SEHNR and CDR2 FQNEAQ (reference sequence). For the CDR3, the DNA is TGTGCCAGCAGCCTGGGGGGAGCCGGGGAGCTGTTTTTT. Protein product: CASSLGGAGELFF.

The J gene is TRBJ2-6, the V gene TRBV7-9, with 9 bases aligning to TRBD1. V was pared by 7 bases and J by 6 bases, with 10 bases of the junction left unmatched. Germline V CDR1 and CDR2: SEHNR, FQNEAQ (reference sequence). The CDR3 runs 16 residues. The CDR3 loop reads CASITNRGRVANVLTF. CDR3 nucleotide sequence: TGTGCCAGCATTACCAACAGGGGGCGAGTGGCCAACGTCCTGACTTTC.

This sequence joins TRBV6-1 and TRBJ2-6; TRBD2 aligns across 7 bases. Germline V gives CDR1 MNHNS, CDR2 SASEGT. CDR3 length: 16 amino acids. The ends lost 4 bases at V and 0 bases at J; junction bases unmatched: 3. The CDR3 coding sequence is TGTGCCAGCAGTGGGGGGACTACCTCTGGGGCCAACGTCCTGACTTTC. Translating it yields CASSGGTTSGANVLTF.

The chain carries TRBV18 and TRBJ2-1; possible D gene TRBD1, 7 bases. CDR1 and CDR2 from the germline V gene are KGHSH and LQKENI. This CDR3 has 17 residues. V was cut by 5 bases and J by 0 bases, with 17 bases left in between. The CDR3 DNA reads as TGTGCCAGCTCAGCGGGACAGTCGCTAGGCTCCTACAATGAGCAGTTCTTC. This sequence encodes CASSAGQSLGSYNEQFF.

The chain is built from TRBV30 and TRBJ2-4; unclear D gene. The germline V gene encodes CDR1 GTSNPN and CDR2 SVGIG (reference sequence). The CDR3 is 13 residues long. V was cut by 0 bases and J by 6 bases, with 9 bases left in between. The CDR3, as DNA: TGTGCCTGGAGTGTGAACAGTCTAAACATTCAGTACTTC. Encoded protein: CAWSVNSLNIQYF.

This clone was detected once. This rearrangement joins TRBV6-5 to TRBJ2-1; maybe TRBD2 (6 bases). This CDR3 is 13 amino acids long. Germline CDR1 reads MNHEY; CDR2 reads SVGAGI. V was trimmed by 7 bases and J by 9 bases, leaving 16 bases between them. CDR3 sequence reads: CASTPGVQREQFF. In DNA form, the CDR3 reads TGTGCCAGCACCCCGGGGGTTCAACGTGAGCAGTTCTTC.

The CDR3, as DNA: TGTGCCACTAGGGACATAGCCACAGATACGCAGTATTTT. Amino acid sequence: CATRDIATDTQYF. The chain has TRBV28 and TRBJ2-3, with D possibly being TRBD1 (6 bases). V was pared by 10 bases and J by 2 bases, with 13 bases between. Germline lookup yields CDR1 MDHEN and CDR2 SYDVKM. The CDR3 sequence is 13 residues long.

This clone has only a few counts. The chain joins TRBV29-1 to TRBJ2-1; 7 bases are a match to TRBD1. V shed 6 bases, J shed 7 bases, and the junction held 6 bases outside the gene matches. Germline loops: CDR1 SQVTM, CDR2 ANQGSEA. The CDR3 totals 12 residues. The CDR3 DNA is TGCAGCGTGCACAGGGGCGCGAATGAGCAGTTCTTC. It is translated as CSVHRGANEQFF.

About this clone: Within the sample, other DNA sequences also encode this same CDR3. The chain recombines TRBV18 with TRBJ2-1; 13 bases map to TRBD2. J was trimmed by 7 bases and V by 0 bases; bases with no gene match: 0. This CDR3 spans 15 amino acids. Germline V lookup: CDR1 KGHSH, CDR2 LQKENI. The chain's CDR3 is CASSPPGLAGNEQFF. CDR3 sequence (DNA): TGTGCCAGCTCACCACCGGGACTAGCGGGAAATGAGCAGTTCTTC.

As for this clone: The same CDR3 arises from other DNA sequences in this sample as well. The gene calls are TRBV5-1 and TRBJ2-3; no clear D. This CDR3 has 12 residues. Trimming took off 4 bases at V and 2 bases at J, with 5 bases between the two ends. Germline V CDR1 and CDR2: SGHRS, YFSETQ. The CDR3 nucleotides are TGCGCCAGCAGCCTATACACAGATACGCAGTATTTT. It specifies CASSLYTDTQYF.

The chain combines TRBV7-9 with TRBJ2-3, with a possible D match to TRBD2 (6 bases). The V gene's germline CDR1 is SEHNR and CDR2 FQNEAQ (reference sequence). CDR3 size: 13 residues. Trimming took off 6 bases at V and 5 bases at J, with 12 bases between the two ends. CDR3 in amino acids: CASRKLAQDTQYF. CDR3 coding DNA: TGTGCCAGCAGGAAACTAGCCCAAGATACGCAGTATTTT.

V and J are TRBV5-1 and TRBJ2-1; 13 bases are shared with TRBD2. This CDR3 comprises 16 residues. Trimming removed 5 bases from V and 8 bases from J; junction bases left unmatched: 10. Per the germline V gene, CDR1 is SGHRS and CDR2 is YFSETQ. This CDR3 is CASSFVTSGGIDEQFF. The CDR3 bases are TGCGCCAGCAGTTTCGTGACTAGCGGGGGGATCGATGAGCAGTTCTTC.